The clone carrying this T cell receptor beta chain was seen a few times. Its antigen is currently unknown. The data derive from a study of T-cell memory formation after mild COVID-19. Study-level information: Most TCR clusters belonged to a single donor. Study-wide results and limits: Clones contracting across day 15 to 85 had a balanced CD4/CD8 profile; later expanding clones leaned CD4+. Shrinking CD4+ clones resided mostly in CM and EM, and CD8+ ones in EMRA. Whether second-wave clones peaking at day 37 were SARS-CoV-2 specific went unconfirmed.

TCRdb called the 5' RACE reads again in MiXCR, with one record for every CDR3 protein. The sample yields about 400,000 distinct CDR3 sequences, around a quarter seen once. CDR1 is KGHDR, CDR2 SFDVKD, per germline. This CDR3 has 14 residues. V lost 0 bases to trimming and J lost 8 bases; unmatched junction nucleotides: 3. What was sequenced was PBMCs or a T cell subset sorted from them (not recorded which). The TCR was taken from an adult woman who had mild COVID-19 (a few samples of this study predate the infection). Cell type and time point are not known. The rearrangement links TRBV24-1 to TRBJ2-1, with 7 bases lining up with TRBD2. The CDR3 loop reads CATSDLRSGDEQFF. In DNA form, the CDR3 reads TGTGCCACCAGTGATTTGCGGAGCGGGGATGAGCAGTTCTTC.